This T cell receptor (beta chain) was identified in a study of regulatory T cells in long-lasting Graves disease. Broader study findings: Among samples with persistent disease, TRBV28, TRBJ1-2 and TRBJ2-5 were favored.

This CDR3 has 16 amino acids. With 5 bases clipped from V and 0 bases from J, the junction kept 5 bases outside the gene matches. Per germline, CDR1 SGHTA and CDR2 FQGNSA. Noted time point: persistent/refractory GD, antithyroid drugs over 5 years with positive TRAb. Isolated PBMC RNA provided the starting material for the TCR library. Guidelines of the American Thyroid Association were used to diagnose Graves' disease. Library construction for TCR beta used iRepertoire HTBI primers and Arm-PCR of CDR3 regions. TCRdb ran MiXCR on the multiplex PCR reads and lists one entry per CDR3 protein. Altogether almost 350,000 distinct CDR3 sequences are present, around 20% being singletons, with the ten largest covering roughly 27%. This clonotype has just a few counts. The antigen remains undetermined.

Material: peripheral blood mononuclear cells (PBMCs), obtained when the disease was refractory, from a patient treated with antithyroid drugs. This sequence originates from a female donor with Graves disease. The rearrangement uses TRBV7-2 and TRBJ1-5, with 9 bases aligning to TRBD1. CDR3 in amino acids: CASSLGTGNSNQPQHF. The CDR3 nucleotides are TGTGCCAGCAGCCTCGGGACAGGGAATAGCAATCAGCCCCAGCATTTT.